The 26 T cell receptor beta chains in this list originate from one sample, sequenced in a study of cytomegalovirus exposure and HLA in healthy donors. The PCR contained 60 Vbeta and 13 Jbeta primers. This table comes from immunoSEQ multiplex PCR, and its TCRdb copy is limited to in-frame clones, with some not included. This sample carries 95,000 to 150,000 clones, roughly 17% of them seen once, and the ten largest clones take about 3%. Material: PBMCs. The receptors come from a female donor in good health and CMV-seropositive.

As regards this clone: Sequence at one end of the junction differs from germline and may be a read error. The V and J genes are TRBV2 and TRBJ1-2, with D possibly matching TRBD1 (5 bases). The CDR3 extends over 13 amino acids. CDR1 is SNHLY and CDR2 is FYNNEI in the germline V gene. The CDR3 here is CASSERGVYGHTF. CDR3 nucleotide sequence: TGTGCCAGCAGTGAAAGGGGCGTCTATGGCCACACCTTC.

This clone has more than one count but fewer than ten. The CDR3 nucleotides read TGTGCCATCAGTGAACTAGCGGGAGATCTAAACATTCAGTACTTC. Protein sequence: CAISELAGDLNIQYF. The V gene is TRBV10-3, the J gene TRBJ2-4; 11 bases match TRBD2. The CDR3 runs to 15 residues. V was clipped by 3 bases and J by 6 bases; unmatched bases: 4. The germline V gene encodes CDR1 ENHRY and CDR2 SYGVKD.

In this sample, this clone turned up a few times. CDR3 amino acids: CASSPAQDTQYF. CDR3 DNA: TGCGCCAGCAGCCCGGCACAGGATACGCAGTATTTT. The chain couples TRBV5-1 to TRBJ2-3; D ambiguous. This CDR3 is 12 amino acids long. Germline-derived CDR1 and CDR2 are SGHRS and YFSETQ. V was trimmed by 4 bases and J by 6 bases, leaving 9 bases between them. The full variable domain, rest sourced from reference TRBV5-1 and TRBJ2-3, is KAGVTQTPRYLIKTRGQQVTLSCSPISGHRSVSWYQQTPGQGLQFLFEYFSETQRNKGNFPGRFSGRQFSNSRSEMNVSTLELGDSALYLCASSPAQDTQYFGPGTRLTVL.

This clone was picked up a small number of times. CDR3 region: CASSLAVWGVYEQYF. CDR3 DNA sequence: TGTGCCAGCAGCTTGGCGGTGTGGGGGGTTTACGAGCAGTACTTC. V usage is TRBV5-8 and J usage is TRBJ2-7; D perhaps matches TRBD2 (6 bases). Trimming stripped 0 bases from V and 4 bases from J, with 14 bases between. CDR1 is SGHTS, CDR2 YDEGEE, per germline. This CDR3 contains 15 residues.

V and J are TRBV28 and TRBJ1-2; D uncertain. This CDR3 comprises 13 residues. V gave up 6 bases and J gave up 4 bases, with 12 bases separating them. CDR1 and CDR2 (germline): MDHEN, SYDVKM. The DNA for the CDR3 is TGTGCCAGCAGCGTTACAGCTGTCTATGGCTACACCTTC. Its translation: CASSVTAVYGYTF.

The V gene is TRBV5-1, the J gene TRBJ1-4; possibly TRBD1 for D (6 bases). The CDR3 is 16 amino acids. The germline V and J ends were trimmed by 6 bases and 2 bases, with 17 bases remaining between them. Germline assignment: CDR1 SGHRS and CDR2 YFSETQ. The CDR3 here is CASKINRAYTNEKLFF. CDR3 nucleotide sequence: TGCGCCAGCAAAATAAACAGGGCCTACACTAATGAAAAACTGTTTTTT.

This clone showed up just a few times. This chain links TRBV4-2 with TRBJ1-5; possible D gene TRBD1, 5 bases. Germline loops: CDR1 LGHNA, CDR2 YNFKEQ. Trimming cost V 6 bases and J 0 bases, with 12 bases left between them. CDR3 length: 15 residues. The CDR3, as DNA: TGTGCCAGCAGACAAAGCGGGGGTAGCAATCAGCCCCAGCATTTT. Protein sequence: CASRQSGGSNQPQHF.

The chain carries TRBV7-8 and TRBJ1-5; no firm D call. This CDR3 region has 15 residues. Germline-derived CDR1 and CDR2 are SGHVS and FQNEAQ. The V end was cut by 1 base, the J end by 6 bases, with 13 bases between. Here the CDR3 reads CASSLEASTGQPQHF. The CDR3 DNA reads TGTGCCAGCAGCTTAGAGGCGTCGACGGGTCAGCCCCAGCATTTT.

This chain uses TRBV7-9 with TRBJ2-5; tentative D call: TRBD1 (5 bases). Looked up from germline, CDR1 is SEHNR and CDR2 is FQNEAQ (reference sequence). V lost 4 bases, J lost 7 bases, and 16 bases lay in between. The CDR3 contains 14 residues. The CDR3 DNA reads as TGTGCCAGCAGCTCCTCAAAAGAGCAGGGGACCCAGTACTTC. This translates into CASSSSKEQGTQYF.

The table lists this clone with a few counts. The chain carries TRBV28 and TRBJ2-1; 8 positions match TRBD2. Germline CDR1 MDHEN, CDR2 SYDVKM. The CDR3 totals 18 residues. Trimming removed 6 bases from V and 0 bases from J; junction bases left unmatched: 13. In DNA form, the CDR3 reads TGTGCCAGCAGCCGACCAATCGAGCGGGAGAGCTCCTACAATGAGCAGTTCTTC. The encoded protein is CASSRPIERESSYNEQFF.

Written as DNA, the CDR3 is TGTGCCAGCAGACCGGGCAGCGGTCCCTACGAGCAGTACTTC. Its protein is CASRPGSGPYEQYF. This sequence joins TRBV7-2 and TRBJ2-7; a possible D gene is TRBD2 (5 bases). The V gene's germline CDR1 is SGHTA and CDR2 FQGNSA. The CDR3 covers 14 residues. Trimming removed 6 bases at V and 2 bases at J, with 14 bases between.

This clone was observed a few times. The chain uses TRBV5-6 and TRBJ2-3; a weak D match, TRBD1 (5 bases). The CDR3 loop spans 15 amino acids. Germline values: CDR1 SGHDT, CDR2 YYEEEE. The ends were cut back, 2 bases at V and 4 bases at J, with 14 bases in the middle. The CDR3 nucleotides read TGTGCCAGCAGCTTTCTGGTTATAGGGGCAGATACGCAGTATTTT. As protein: CASSFLVIGADTQYF.

The CDR3 is CASSQAAGAVRSTDTQYF. In DNA, the CDR3 is TGCGCCAGCAGCCAAGCGGCGGGGGCGGTTCGGAGCACAGATACGCAGTATTTT. The rearrangement uses TRBV4-3 and TRBJ2-3, with D tentatively TRBD2 (7 bases). Germline-derived CDR1 and CDR2 are LGHNA and YSLEER. CDR3 length: 18 amino acids. The V gene lost 1 base and the J gene lost 0 bases, with 17 bases spanning the gap.

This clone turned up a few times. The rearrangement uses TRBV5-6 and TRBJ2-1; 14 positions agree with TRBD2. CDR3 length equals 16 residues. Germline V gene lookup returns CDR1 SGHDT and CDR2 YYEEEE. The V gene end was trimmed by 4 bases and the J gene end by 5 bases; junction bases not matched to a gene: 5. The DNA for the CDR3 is TGTGCCAGCAGCCCGGGACTAGCGGGAGACGACAATGAGCAGTTCTTC. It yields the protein CASSPGLAGDDNEQFF.

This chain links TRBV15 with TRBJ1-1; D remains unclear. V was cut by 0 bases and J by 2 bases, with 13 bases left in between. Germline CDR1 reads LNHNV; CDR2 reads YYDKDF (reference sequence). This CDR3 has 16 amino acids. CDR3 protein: CATSRDREFYNTEAFF. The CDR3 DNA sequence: TGTGCCACCAGCAGAGATCGAGAATTTTATAACACTGAAGCTTTCTTT.

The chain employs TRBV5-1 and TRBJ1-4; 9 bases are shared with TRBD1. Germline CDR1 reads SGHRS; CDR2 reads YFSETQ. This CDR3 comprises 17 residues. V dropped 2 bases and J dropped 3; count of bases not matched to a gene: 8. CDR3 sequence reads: CASSFTGGVYSNEKLFF. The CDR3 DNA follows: TGCGCCAGCAGCTTCACAGGGGGCGTTTATTCTAATGAAAAACTGTTTTTT.

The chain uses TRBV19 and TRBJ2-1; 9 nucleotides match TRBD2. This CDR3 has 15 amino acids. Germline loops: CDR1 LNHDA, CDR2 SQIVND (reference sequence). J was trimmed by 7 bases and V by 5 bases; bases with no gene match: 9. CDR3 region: CASSPLAGVWNEQFF. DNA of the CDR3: TGTGCCAGTAGTCCTTTAGCGGGAGTCTGGAATGAGCAGTTCTTC.

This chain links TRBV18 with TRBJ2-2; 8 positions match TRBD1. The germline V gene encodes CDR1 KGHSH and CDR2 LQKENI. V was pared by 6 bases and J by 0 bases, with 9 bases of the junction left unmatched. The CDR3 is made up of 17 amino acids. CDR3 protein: CASSPTRGLANTGELFF. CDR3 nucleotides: TGTGCCAGCTCTCCAACCAGGGGGCTCGCGAACACCGGGGAGCTGTTTTTT.

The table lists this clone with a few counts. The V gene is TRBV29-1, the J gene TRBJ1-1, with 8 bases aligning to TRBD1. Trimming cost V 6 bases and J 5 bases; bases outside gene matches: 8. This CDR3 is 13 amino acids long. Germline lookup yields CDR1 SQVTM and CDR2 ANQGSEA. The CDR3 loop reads CSVRGQGETEAFF. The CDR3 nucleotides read TGCAGCGTCCGTGGACAGGGTGAAACTGAAGCTTTCTTT.

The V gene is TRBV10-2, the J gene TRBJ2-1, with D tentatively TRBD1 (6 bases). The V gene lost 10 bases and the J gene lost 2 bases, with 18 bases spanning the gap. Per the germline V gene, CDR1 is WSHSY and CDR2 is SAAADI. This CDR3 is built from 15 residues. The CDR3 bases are TGCGCCACAAGCAGAGAACAGGGTCCCTACAATGAGCAGTTCTTC. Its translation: CATSREQGPYNEQFF.

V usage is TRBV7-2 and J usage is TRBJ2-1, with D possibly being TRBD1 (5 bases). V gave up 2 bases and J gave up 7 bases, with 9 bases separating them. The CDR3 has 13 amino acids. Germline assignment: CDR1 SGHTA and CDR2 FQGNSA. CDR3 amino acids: CASSLTRQNEQFF. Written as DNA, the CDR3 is TGTGCCAGCAGCTTAACGAGACAGAATGAGCAGTTCTTC.

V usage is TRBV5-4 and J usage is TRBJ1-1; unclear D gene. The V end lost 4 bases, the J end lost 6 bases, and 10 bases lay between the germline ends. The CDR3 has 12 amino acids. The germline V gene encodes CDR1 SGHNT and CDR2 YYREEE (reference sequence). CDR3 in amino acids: CASSTDSAEAFF. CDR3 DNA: TGTGCCAGCAGCACCGACTCGGCTGAAGCTTTCTTT.

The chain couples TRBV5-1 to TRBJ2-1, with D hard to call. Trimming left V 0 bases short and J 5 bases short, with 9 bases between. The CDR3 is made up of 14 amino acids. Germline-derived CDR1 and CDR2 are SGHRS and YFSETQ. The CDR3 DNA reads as TGCGCCAGCAGCTTGGATGGTCTAAACAATGAGCAGTTCTTC. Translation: CASSLDGLNNEQFF.

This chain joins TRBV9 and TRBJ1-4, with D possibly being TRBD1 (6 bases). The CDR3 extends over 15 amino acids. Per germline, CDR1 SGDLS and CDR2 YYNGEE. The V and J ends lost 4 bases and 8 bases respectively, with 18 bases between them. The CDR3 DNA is TGTGCCAGCAGCTCCAGGGGTAAGCCGCTCGAAAAACTGTTTTTT. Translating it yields CASSSRGKPLEKLFF. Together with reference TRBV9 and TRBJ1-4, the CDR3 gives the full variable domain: DSGVTQTPKHLITATGQRVTLRCSPRSGDLSVYWYQQSLDQGLQFLIQYYNGEERAKGNILERFSAQQFPDLHSELNLSSLELGDSALYFCASSSRGKPLEKLFFGSGTQLSVL.

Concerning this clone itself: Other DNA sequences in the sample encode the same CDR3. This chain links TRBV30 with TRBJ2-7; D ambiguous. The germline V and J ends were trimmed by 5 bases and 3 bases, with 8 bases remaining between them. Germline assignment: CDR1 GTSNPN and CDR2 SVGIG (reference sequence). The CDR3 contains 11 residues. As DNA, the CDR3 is TGTGCCTGGTCCCGAGGCTACGAGCAGTACTTC. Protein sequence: CAWSRGYEQYF.

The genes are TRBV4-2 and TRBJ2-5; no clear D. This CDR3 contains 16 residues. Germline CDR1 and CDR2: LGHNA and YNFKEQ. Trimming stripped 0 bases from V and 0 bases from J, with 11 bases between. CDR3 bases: TGTGCCAGCAGCCAAGATCGCCGGCTAGACCAAGAGACCCAGTACTTC. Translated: CASSQDRRLDQETQYF.